This T cell receptor beta chain was recovered during a study of T cells after posttransplantation cyclophosphamide. TCRdb's table, derived via immunoSEQ multiplex PCR, lists solely in-frame clones and lacks some. The sample contains some 45,000 clones, 80% to 95% of which appear only once. Germline CDR1 SEHNR, CDR2 FQNEAQ (reference sequence). Trimming took off 5 bases at V and 5 bases at J, with 15 bases between the two ends. CDR3 size: 15 residues. A word on this clone: Antigen unknown.

Findings and caveats of the study: Donor-recipient repertoire similarity was low at 1-2 months, rising over year one. Skin or GI-infiltrating T cells shared few TRB sequences with blood.

Busulfan-fludarabine conditioning, marrow transplant, and cyclophosphamide on days +3 and +4 were administered. The source of this sequence is a male patient between 60 and 69 years old who received an allogeneic stem cell transplant from a related donor and was CMV-positive. The graft donor may be the source of some T cells. The chain employs TRBV7-9 and TRBJ1-4, with a possible D match to TRBD1 (6 bases). This specimen was PBMCs, taken less than 70 days after allogeneic stem cell transplant with posttransplant cyclophosphamide. CDR3 DNA sequence: TGTGCCAGCAGCCTCCAGGGGTTCGGGAATGAAAAACTGTTTTTT. Its translation: CASSLQGFGNEKLFF.